Listed below are T cell receptor beta chains from one sample, sequenced in a study of T cell responses to AZD1222 COVID-19 vaccine. Method: immunoSEQ multiplex PCR; TCRdb's copy keeps in-frame clones and lacks some. The sample lists 95,000 to 130,000 clones, about 86% occurring once. Here the sequenced sample was peripheral blood, taken on day 0 of AZD1222 vaccination. The receptors originated from an adult in good health. The CDR3 runs from the conserved cysteine through the conserved F or W. The order of the fields is clone size, CDR3 length, J gene, V gene, D gene, CDR3 protein, CDR3 DNA. The D gene is left open where the match is weak. The size field is filled for only some rows; it gives once, few, many or a size class.

abundance: -; len: 15; j_gene: TRBJ2-5; v_gene: TRBV9; d_gene: TRBD1; CDR3aa: CASSTLQGTQETQYF; CDR3nt: TGTGCCAGCAGCACCTTACAGGGGACCCAAGAGACCCAGTACTTC
abundance: -; len: 16; j_gene: TRBJ2-4; v_gene: TRBV21-1; d_gene: -; CDR3aa: CASSKSLGRDSNIQYF; CDR3nt: TGTGCCAGCAGCAAAAGCTTGGGCAGGGACTCAAACATTCAGTACTTC
abundance: -; len: 15; j_gene: TRBJ2-3; v_gene: TRBV24-1; d_gene: -; CDR3aa: CATSDGGQGSDTQYF; CDR3nt: TGTGCCACCAGTGATGGGGGGCAGGGATCAGATACGCAGTATTTT
abundance: -; len: 16; j_gene: TRBJ2-1; v_gene: TRBV3-1/TRBV3-2; d_gene: -; CDR3aa: CASSPMTGFTYNEQFF; CDR3nt: TGTGCCAGCAGCCCAATGACAGGTTTCACCTACAATGAGCAGTTCTTC
abundance: -; len: 15; j_gene: TRBJ2-2; v_gene: TRBV7-2; d_gene: TRBD1; CDR3aa: CASSLATGGAGELFF; CDR3nt: TGTGCCAGCAGCTTAGCGACAGGGGGAGCCGGGGAGCTGTTTTTT
abundance: -; len: 14; j_gene: TRBJ1-3; v_gene: TRBV21-1; d_gene: -; CDR3aa: CASSTRPRINTIYF; CDR3nt: TGTGCCAGCAGCACCCGGCCAAGAATAAACACCATATATTTT
abundance: once; len: 16; j_gene: TRBJ2-2; v_gene: TRBV5-1; d_gene: TRBD1; CDR3aa: CASSLRTGMNTGELFF; CDR3nt: TGCGCCAGCAGCTTAAGGACAGGGATGAACACCGGGGAGCTGTTTTTT
abundance: few; len: 19; j_gene: TRBJ2-6; v_gene: TRBV10-2; d_gene: -; CDR3aa: CASSVLPGSGASGANVLTF; CDR3nt: TGCGCCAGCAGTGTTCTCCCAGGGTCCGGCGCCTCTGGGGCCAACGTCCTGACTTTC
abundance: -; len: 20; j_gene: TRBJ2-7; v_gene: TRBV11-2; d_gene: TRBD1; CDR3aa: CASSLDSRDRGSGGPHEQYF; CDR3nt: TGTGCCAGCAGCTTAGATTCCCGGGACAGGGGCTCAGGAGGGCCCCACGAGCAGTACTTC
abundance: -; len: 15; j_gene: TRBJ1-2; v_gene: TRBV7-2; d_gene: -; CDR3aa: CASSLNRGSNYGYTF; CDR3nt: TGTGCCAGCAGCTTAAATAGGGGGTCTAACTATGGCTACACCTTC
abundance: -; len: 13; j_gene: TRBJ2-3; v_gene: TRBV5-4; d_gene: -; CDR3aa: CASSAQNTDTQYF; CDR3nt: TGTGCCAGCAGCGCACAGAACACAGATACGCAGTATTTT
abundance: -; len: 12; j_gene: TRBJ2-1; v_gene: TRBV29-1; d_gene: -; CDR3aa: CSARQDFPSQFF; CDR3nt: TGCAGCGCTAGACAGGACTTCCCGTCGCAGTTCTTC
abundance: -; len: 15; j_gene: TRBJ1-2; v_gene: TRBV10-2; d_gene: TRBD1; CDR3aa: CASYDPGGSNYGYTF; CDR3nt: TGCGCCAGTTACGACCCAGGGGGTTCTAACTATGGCTACACCTTC
abundance: -; len: 13; j_gene: TRBJ1-5; v_gene: TRBV5-1; d_gene: -; CDR3aa: CASSPDSNQPQHF; CDR3nt: TGCGCCAGCAGCCCGGACAGCAATCAGCCCCAGCATTTT
abundance: -; len: 15; j_gene: TRBJ2-2; v_gene: TRBV5-4; d_gene: TRBD1; CDR3aa: CASSFAQGPAGELFF; CDR3nt: TGTGCCAGCAGCTTCGCACAGGGGCCCGCCGGGGAGCTGTTTTTT
abundance: once; len: 13; j_gene: TRBJ2-5; v_gene: TRBV7-3; d_gene: -; CDR3aa: CASSPRFGETQYF; CDR3nt: TGTGCCAGCAGCCCCCGGTTTGGGGAGACCCAGTACTTC
abundance: -; len: 12; j_gene: TRBJ2-1; v_gene: TRBV29-1; d_gene: -; CDR3aa: CSVEFRNNEQFF; CDR3nt: TGCAGCGTTGAGTTTAGAAACAATGAGCAGTTCTTC
abundance: -; len: 14; j_gene: TRBJ1-1; v_gene: TRBV6-2/TRBV6-3; d_gene: -; CDR3aa: CASSDPRGNAEAFF; CDR3nt: TGTGCCAGCAGTGACCCTCGGGGAAACGCTGAAGCTTTCTTT
abundance: -; len: 14; j_gene: TRBJ1-1; v_gene: TRBV15; d_gene: -; CDR3aa: CATSRDSTGTEAFF; CDR3nt: TGTGCCACCAGCAGAGACTCTACAGGGACTGAAGCTTTCTTT
abundance: -; len: 14; j_gene: TRBJ2-7; v_gene: TRBV7-9; d_gene: -; CDR3aa: CASSQQQGSYEQYF; CDR3nt: TGTGCCAGCAGCCAACAACAGGGATCCTACGAGCAGTACTTC
abundance: -; len: 16; j_gene: TRBJ2-1; v_gene: TRBV3-1/TRBV3-2; d_gene: -; CDR3aa: CASSRTDLLRRNEQFF; CDR3nt: TGTGCCAGCAGCCGAACCGACCTTCTGAGGCGCAATGAGCAGTTCTTC
abundance: few; len: 15; j_gene: TRBJ2-7; v_gene: TRBV14; d_gene: TRBD2; CDR3aa: CASSLQDPVSGVRYF; CDR3nt: TGTGCCAGCAGCTTACAGGATCCCGTAAGCGGGGTGCGGTACTTC
abundance: -; len: 16; j_gene: TRBJ2-2; v_gene: TRBV2; d_gene: -; CDR3aa: CASSEGVSLNTGELFF; CDR3nt: TGTGCCAGCAGTGAAGGGGTTTCCCTGAACACCGGGGAGCTGTTTTTT
abundance: -; len: 24; j_gene: TRBJ2-3; v_gene: TRBV6-6; d_gene: TRBD2; CDR3aa: CASSSNTGALGGPSGGISTDTQYF; CDR3nt: TGTGCCAGCAGCTCCAATACCGGGGCCCTGGGCGGCCCTAGCGGGGGAATTAGCACAGATACGCAGTATTTT
abundance: -; len: 14; j_gene: TRBJ2-7; v_gene: TRBV5-1; d_gene: TRBD1; CDR3aa: CASSSRDSFHEQYF; CDR3nt: TGCGCCAGCAGCTCCCGGGACAGTTTCCACGAGCAGTACTTC
abundance: -; len: 16; j_gene: TRBJ1-2; v_gene: TRBV7-2; d_gene: TRBD1; CDR3aa: CASSFGQGVFNYGYTF; CDR3nt: TGTGCCAGCAGCTTTGGACAGGGAGTGTTTAACTATGGCTACACCTTC
abundance: few; len: 14; j_gene: TRBJ1-1; v_gene: TRBV7-2; d_gene: TRBD1; CDR3aa: CASSLGGQSTEAFF; CDR3nt: TGTGCCAGCAGCTTAGGGGGACAGTCCACTGAAGCTTTCTTT
abundance: -; len: 12; j_gene: TRBJ2-2; v_gene: TRBV10-3; d_gene: -; CDR3aa: CAAQGGTGELFF; CDR3nt: TGTGCCGCCCAAGGGGGCACCGGGGAGCTGTTTTTT
abundance: -; len: 16; j_gene: TRBJ2-7; v_gene: TRBV2; d_gene: -; CDR3aa: CASSDPVGPAAYEQYF; CDR3nt: TGTGCCAGCAGTGACCCAGTAGGGCCGGCCGCCTACGAGCAGTACTTC
abundance: -; len: 12; j_gene: TRBJ1-5; v_gene: TRBV19; d_gene: -; CDR3aa: CASSIWGQPQHF; CDR3nt: TGTGCCAGTAGTATCTGGGGTCAGCCCCAGCATTTT
abundance: -; len: 13; j_gene: TRBJ1-5; v_gene: TRBV6-5; d_gene: -; CDR3aa: CASSPRVGQPQHF; CDR3nt: TGTGCCAGCAGCCCCAGGGTTGGGCAGCCCCAGCATTTT
abundance: -; len: 13; j_gene: TRBJ1-2; v_gene: TRBV6-5; d_gene: -; CDR3aa: CASRRDSYYGYTF; CDR3nt: TGTGCCAGCAGACGCGACAGTTACTATGGCTACACCTTC
abundance: -; len: 17; j_gene: TRBJ1-5; v_gene: TRBV24-1; d_gene: TRBD1; CDR3aa: CATSALGDQGGNQPQHF; CDR3nt: TGTGCCACCAGTGCCCTGGGGGACCAGGGGGGCAATCAGCCCCAGCATTTT
abundance: few; len: 16; j_gene: TRBJ1-2; v_gene: TRBV5-1; d_gene: -; CDR3aa: CASSPITGTSRGGYTF; CDR3nt: TGCGCCAGCAGCCCTATCACCGGGACCTCCCGGGGCGGCTACACCTTC
abundance: -; len: 15; j_gene: TRBJ2-7; v_gene: TRBV7-2; d_gene: TRBD2; CDR3aa: CASSLEGGRAYEQYF; CDR3nt: TGTGCCAGCAGCTTAGAGGGCGGGAGGGCCTACGAGCAGTACTTC
abundance: -; len: 13; j_gene: TRBJ1-2; v_gene: TRBV6-1; d_gene: -; CDR3aa: CASSEKNHYGYTF; CDR3nt: TGTGCCAGCAGTGAAAAAAATCACTATGGCTACACCTTC
abundance: -; len: 16; j_gene: TRBJ2-5; v_gene: TRBV5-1; d_gene: -; CDR3aa: CASSKSGTSDSETQYF; CDR3nt: TGCGCCAGCAGCAAGTCCGGGACGTCCGACTCGGAGACCCAGTACTTC
abundance: -; len: 16; j_gene: TRBJ2-3; v_gene: TRBV24-1; d_gene: TRBD1; CDR3aa: CATSDSRQGPPDTQYF; CDR3nt: TGTGCCACCAGTGATTCCCGACAGGGCCCCCCCGATACGCAGTATTTT
abundance: once; len: 15; j_gene: TRBJ1-1; v_gene: TRBV2; d_gene: -; CDR3aa: CASSDRKGGGTEAFF; CDR3nt: TGTGCCAGCAGCGACCGCAAGGGAGGCGGCACTGAAGCTTTCTTT
abundance: once; len: 14; j_gene: TRBJ1-2; v_gene: TRBV19; d_gene: TRBD1; CDR3aa: CASSPGTDNYGYTF; CDR3nt: TGTGCCAGTAGCCCCGGGACAGATAACTATGGCTACACCTTC
abundance: -; len: 15; j_gene: TRBJ1-1; v_gene: TRBV9; d_gene: -; CDR3aa: CASSVVKGKNTEAFF; CDR3nt: TGTGCCAGCAGCGTAGTCAAAGGAAAGAACACTGAAGCTTTCTTT